One and the same sample provided the 22 T cell receptor beta chains below, sequenced in a study of shared clonotypes between healthy human individuals. Profiled with immunoSEQ multiplex PCR; TCRdb holds only in-frame clones, not every one. Of 2 million to 3 million clones listed, roughly 93% are singletons. The sequenced material came from naive CD4+ T cells from PBMCs. As for subset: CD45RA+ positively selected. These receptors all stem from a man aged 18 to 29 in good health. Some clones in this sample may be carry-over from other donors' samples.

The rearrangement uses TRBV5-4 and TRBJ2-5, with 7 bases aligning to TRBD2. Germline values: CDR1 SGHNT, CDR2 YYREEE (reference sequence). V lost 2 bases, J lost 5 bases, and 12 bases stayed unmatched. CDR3 length equals 16 residues. The CDR3 here is CASSFSRGGKAETQYF. CDR3 DNA sequence: TGTGCCAGCAGCTTTTCTCGGGGAGGGAAGGCGGAGACCCAGTACTTC.

The chain joins TRBV18 to TRBJ2-1, with a tentative D call TRBD2 (6 bases). V lost 5 bases, J lost 5 bases, and 19 bases lay in between. The CDR3 is made up of 16 amino acids. Germline assignment: CDR1 KGHSH and CDR2 LQKENI. CDR3 sequence: CASSTLGGSPNNEQFF. DNA for the CDR3: TGTGCCAGCTCAACCCTGGGGGGAAGTCCCAACAATGAGCAGTTCTTC.

The J gene is TRBJ1-2, the V gene TRBV28; 7 bases line up with TRBD1. The J segment lost 3 bases and the V segment lost 6 bases, leaving 7 bases of the junction unmatched. The germline V gene encodes CDR1 MDHEN and CDR2 SYDVKM. The CDR3 spans 14 residues. The CDR3 loop is CASRWGQRDYGYTF. The CDR3 nucleotides are TGTGCCAGCAGGTGGGGACAGCGAGACTATGGCTACACCTTC.

The chain is built from TRBV7-8 and TRBJ1-1; D call uncertain. V gave up 1 base and J gave up 1 base, with 7 bases separating them. Germline loops: CDR1 SGHVS, CDR2 FQNEAQ. The CDR3 spans 14 residues. The CDR3 region is CASSLVLGNTEAFF. The CDR3 DNA is TGTGCCAGCAGCTTAGTTTTGGGGAACACTGAAGCTTTCTTT. The full variable domain, completed using reference TRBV7-8 and TRBJ1-1, is GAGVSQSPRYKVAKRGQDVALRCDPISGHVSLFWYQQALGQGPEFLTYFQNEAQLDKSGLPSDRFFAERPEGSVSTLKIQRTQQEDSAVYLCASSLVLGNTEAFFGQGTRLTVV.

V gene TRBV7-3 combines with J gene TRBJ2-3; TRBD2 aligns across 9 bases. V shed 2 bases and J 0 bases; nucleotides not matched to a gene: 3. Germline V gene data show CDR1 as SGHTA and CDR2 as FQGTGA. The CDR3 sequence is 16 residues long. This CDR3 reads CASSLFSGGSTDTQYF. The CDR3 bases are TGTGCCAGCAGCTTATTTAGCGGGGGAAGCACAGATACGCAGTATTTT.

The chain carries TRBV4-3 and TRBJ2-7; 8 bases are a match to TRBD1. The trim removed 0 bases at V and 2 bases at J, leaving 3 bases unmatched. Per the germline V gene, CDR1 is LGHNA and CDR2 is YSLEER. The CDR3 is made up of 15 amino acids. Here the CDR3 DNA reads TGCGCCAGCAGCCAAGAAACAGGGGGAACCTACGAGCAGTACTTC. It encodes CASSQETGGTYEQYF.

This clone was recorded a few times. The CDR3 coding sequence is TGCAGCGTTGAAGATAGGGCGGGGTGGGGGTTACAAGAGACCCAGTACTTC. Encoded protein: CSVEDRAGWGLQETQYF. The chain links TRBV29-1 to TRBJ2-5, with D possibly TRBD2 on 6 matching bases. Germline CDR1 and CDR2: SQVTM and ANQGSEA. The CDR3 totals 17 residues. Deletions cut 0 bases from V and 2 bases from J, with 19 bases between.

This chain connects TRBV28 to TRBJ1-2; 9 nucleotides agree with TRBD1. V was clipped by 2 bases and J by 6 bases; unmatched bases: 10. The CDR3 contains 16 residues. Germline values: CDR1 MDHEN, CDR2 SYDVKM. The DNA for the CDR3 is TGTGCCAGCAGTTTACCAACTGACAGGGGGATCGATGGCTACACCTTC. Translated: CASSLPTDRGIDGYTF.

This clone was seen a single time. This chain joins TRBV11-3 and TRBJ2-3; TRBD2 aligns across 10 bases. V lost 6 bases and J lost 4; bases outside the gene matches: 7. The CDR3 extends over 15 amino acids. Germline CDR1 SGHNT, CDR2 YENEEA. CDR3 amino acids: CASRGGTSEADTQYF. The CDR3 nucleotides are TGTGCCAGCAGGGGCGGGACTAGCGAGGCAGATACGCAGTATTTT.

The chain joins TRBV5-4 to TRBJ2-3; the match to TRBD2 covers 12 bases. J gave up 2 bases and V 4 bases, and 5 bases lay outside the gene matches. The CDR3 covers 16 residues. Germline CDR1 is SGHNT and CDR2 is YYREEE (reference sequence). The chain's CDR3 is CASSARLAGVTDTQYF. The CDR3 DNA reads as TGTGCCAGCAGCGCCCGACTAGCGGGGGTCACAGATACGCAGTATTTT.

The chain has TRBV5-1 and TRBJ2-3; D remains ambiguous. This CDR3 comprises 15 residues. V was trimmed by 0 bases and J by 1 base, leaving 9 bases between them. The germline V gene encodes CDR1 SGHRS and CDR2 YFSETQ. CDR3 nucleotide sequence: TGCGCCAGCAGCTTGGAGAATGGGGGCACAGATACGCAGTATTTT. Its protein is CASSLENGGTDTQYF.

The rearrangement joins TRBV5-1 to TRBJ1-2; D not certain. The CDR3 sequence is 17 residues long. Trimming removed 0 bases from V and 4 bases from J, with 19 bases in between. Germline V gene lookup returns CDR1 SGHRS and CDR2 YFSETQ. The CDR3 here is CASSLAPIRQLSYGYTF. In nucleotides, the CDR3 is TGCGCCAGCAGCTTGGCCCCAATCAGGCAGCTTAGCTATGGCTACACCTTC.

The genes are TRBV4-3 and TRBJ1-4, with 8 bases aligning to TRBD1. The CDR3 has 15 residues. Germline CDR1 and CDR2: LGHNA and YSLEER. V shed 8 bases, J shed 6 bases, and the junction held 11 bases outside the gene matches. The CDR3 DNA reads TGCGCCAGCTCGCAAGAGGGACAGGCGGATGAAAAACTGTTTTTT. Amino acid sequence: CASSQEGQADEKLFF.

This clone was recorded once. The J gene is TRBJ2-3, the V gene TRBV7-2; D uncertain. The germline gives CDR1 SGHTA, CDR2 FQGNSA. V was pared by 6 bases and J by 4 bases, with 14 bases between. The CDR3 covers 14 residues. CDR3: CASRERIGADTQYF. CDR3 nucleotides: TGTGCCAGCAGGGAACGCATTGGGGCAGATACGCAGTATTTT.

This clone was observed once. The chain employs TRBV5-1 and TRBJ2-1; 7 nucleotides align to TRBD1. V dropped 0 bases and J dropped 7; count of bases not matched to a gene: 7. Germline loops: CDR1 SGHRS, CDR2 YFSETQ. This CDR3 has 15 amino acids. DNA for the CDR3: TGCGCCAGCAGCTTGGTCCGACAGGGTCTGAATGAGCAGTTCTTC. Translation gives CASSLVRQGLNEQFF.

This clone has only one observation. The chain links TRBV9 to TRBJ2-5; D unclear. CDR1 is SGDLS and CDR2 is YYNGEE in the germline V gene. This CDR3 comprises 15 residues. V lost 0 bases, J lost 1 base, and 10 bases lay in between. CDR3 residues: CASSVGGSLQETQYF. DNA of the CDR3: TGTGCCAGCAGCGTAGGTGGGTCCCTCCAAGAGACCCAGTACTTC.

V is TRBV7-3 and J is TRBJ2-5; 7 bases match TRBD2. Losses at the gene ends were 4 bases for V and 9 bases for J; bases not matched to a gene: 17. Looked up from germline, CDR1 is SGHTA and CDR2 is FQGTGA. The CDR3 totals 16 residues. CDR3 in DNA: TGTGCCAGCAGCTACAGTCCGGTAGCGGGTAGCGGTCCCCAGTACTTC. It yields the protein CASSYSPVAGSGPQYF.

This chain connects TRBV10-3 to TRBJ2-7; the D is unclear. V lost 3 bases, J lost 2 bases, and 14 bases lay in between. Germline CDR1 ENHRY, CDR2 SYGVKD. CDR3 length: 15 amino acids. The CDR3 DNA follows: TGTGCCATCAGTGACCAGCCCTCGCGGCCCTACGAGCAGTACTTC. It specifies CAISDQPSRPYEQYF.

This clone has a single count. The chain uses TRBV18 and TRBJ2-6; maybe TRBD2 (5 bases). Germline CDR1 is KGHSH and CDR2 is LQKENI. The CDR3 runs 16 residues. Trimming stripped 2 bases from V and 0 bases from J, with 8 bases between. CDR3 sequence: CASSPREGSGANVLTF. The CDR3 region has the DNA TGTGCCAGCTCACCAAGAGAGGGCTCTGGGGCCAACGTCCTGACTTTC.

The J gene is TRBJ2-5, the V gene TRBV28, with D perhaps matching TRBD1 (6 bases). The CDR3 has 13 amino acids. The V end was cut by 7 bases, the J end by 11 bases, with 20 bases between. Per germline, CDR1 MDHEN and CDR2 SYDVKM. The DNA of the CDR3 is TGTGCCAGCACCGAATACCGGGACAAGGAGCAGTACTTC. This translates into CASTEYRDKEQYF.

The V call is TRBV15, the J call TRBJ1-2, with D perhaps TRBD1 (5 bases). The CDR3 spans 15 residues. V gave up 2 bases and J gave up 6 bases, with 16 bases separating them. Germline CDR1 and CDR2: LNHNV and YYDKDF (reference sequence). The CDR3 protein is CATSRPSRGVDGYTF. As DNA, the CDR3 is TGTGCCACCAGCAGACCCTCGCGGGGGGTGGATGGCTACACCTTC.

This chain links TRBV27 with TRBJ1-2, with 7 positions matching TRBD1. This CDR3 comprises 14 residues. Germline loops: CDR1 MNHEY, CDR2 SMNVEV (reference sequence). J gave up 8 bases and V 5 bases, and 11 bases lay outside the gene matches. This CDR3 is CASSGREGRGGYTF. As DNA, the CDR3 is TGTGCCAGCAGTGGAAGGGAGGGCAGGGGGGGCTACACCTTC.